A selection of T cell receptor beta chains follows, all from one sample in a study of blood T cell repertoires in COVID-19. TCRdb keeps only in-frame clones here, not all; method: immunoSEQ multiplex PCR. The repertoire holds 400,000 or so clones, with 88% as singletons. Sequenced material: PBMCs or T cells enriched from blood (not recorded which). These receptors all stem from a woman in her thirties or forties with acute COVID-19. Both conserved end residues are part of each CDR3. D genes are given only for firm matches. Not every row has a clone size; where given, it reads once, few, many or a size class.

clone size: NA
D gene: NA
J gene: TRBJ1-1
V gene: TRBV5-1
CDR3 length: 13
CDR3 DNA: TGCGCCAGCAGCGTACAGGAGAACACTGAAGCTTTCTTT
CDR3 protein: CASSVQENTEAFF

clone size: once
D gene: TRBD2
J gene: TRBJ2-1
V gene: TRBV3-1/TRBV3-2
CDR3 length: 14
CDR3 DNA: TGTGCCAGCAGCAGGTCGGGGGGTGGCAATGAGCAGTTCTTC
CDR3 protein: CASSRSGGGNEQFF

clone size: few
D gene: NA
J gene: TRBJ2-5
V gene: TRBV5-1
CDR3 length: 13
CDR3 DNA: TGCGCCAGCAGCTTGGACTTCCAAGAGACCCAGTACTTC
CDR3 protein: CASSLDFQETQYF

clone size: once
D gene: NA
J gene: TRBJ1-1
V gene: TRBV3-1/TRBV3-2
CDR3 length: 13
CDR3 DNA: TGTGCCAGCAGCCTGGGACAGAACACTGAAGCTTTCTTT
CDR3 protein: CASSLGQNTEAFF

clone size: NA
D gene: NA
J gene: TRBJ1-2
V gene: TRBV19
CDR3 length: 14
CDR3 DNA: TGTGCCAGTAGTGAATTCGGGTCCGGTCATGGCTACACCTTC
CDR3 protein: CASSEFGSGHGYTF

clone size: NA
D gene: NA
J gene: TRBJ1-3
V gene: TRBV6-9
CDR3 length: 16
CDR3 DNA: TGTGCCAGCAGTTATAGGGGACACCACTCTGGAAACACCATATATTTT
CDR3 protein: CASSYRGHHSGNTIYF

clone size: NA
D gene: NA
J gene: TRBJ1-1
V gene: TRBV7-9
CDR3 length: 12
CDR3 DNA: TGTGCCAGCAGCTTAGAGTCCGGGAAGGCTTTCTTT
CDR3 protein: CASSLESGKAFF

clone size: NA
D gene: TRBD1
J gene: TRBJ1-4
V gene: TRBV7-9
CDR3 length: 14
CDR3 DNA: TGTGCCAGCAGCCTGACAGGGATTAATGAAAAACTGTTTTTT
CDR3 protein: CASSLTGINEKLFF

clone size: NA
D gene: NA
J gene: TRBJ2-2
V gene: TRBV5-1
CDR3 length: 12
CDR3 DNA: TGCGCCAGCAGGATAGACACCGGGGAGCTGTTTTTT
CDR3 protein: CASRIDTGELFF

clone size: NA
D gene: TRBD1
J gene: TRBJ2-7
V gene: TRBV5-1
CDR3 length: 16
CDR3 DNA: TGCGCCAGCAGCCAACAAGGCGGGACAGGGGGTTACGAGCAGTACTTC
CDR3 protein: CASSQQGGTGGYEQYF

clone size: NA
D gene: NA
J gene: TRBJ2-7
V gene: TRBV11-2
CDR3 length: 12
CDR3 DNA: TGTGCCAGTAGCTCGTTCGCCTACGAGCAGTACTTC
CDR3 protein: CASSSFAYEQYF

clone size: NA
D gene: TRBD1
J gene: TRBJ1-4
V gene: TRBV2
CDR3 length: 12
CDR3 DNA: TGTGCCACGGGACAGTACCCTGAAAAACTGTTTTTT
CDR3 protein: CATGQYPEKLFF

clone size: NA
D gene: NA
J gene: TRBJ2-3
V gene: TRBV5-1
CDR3 length: 13
CDR3 DNA: TGCGCCAGCAGCTCCCGGACTGGGGAGAGGCAGTATTTT
CDR3 protein: CASSSRTGERQYF

clone size: NA
D gene: NA
J gene: TRBJ1-4
V gene: TRBV6-5
CDR3 length: 14
CDR3 DNA: TGTGCCAGCAGGAAGGAGGTATCTAATGAAAAACTGTTTTTT
CDR3 protein: CASRKEVSNEKLFF

clone size: NA
D gene: NA
J gene: TRBJ1-2
V gene: TRBV12-3/TRBV12-4
CDR3 length: 13
CDR3 DNA: TGTGCCAGCAGTTTGTGGAGGGACGTTGGCTACACCTTC
CDR3 protein: CASSLWRDVGYTF

clone size: NA
D gene: TRBD2
J gene: TRBJ2-2
V gene: TRBV4-2
CDR3 length: 17
CDR3 DNA: TGTGCCAGCAGCCGCTCGACTAGCGGGGATAACACCGGGGAGCTGTTTTTT
CDR3 protein: CASSRSTSGDNTGELFF

clone size: NA
D gene: NA
J gene: TRBJ2-7
V gene: TRBV3-1/TRBV3-2
CDR3 length: 14
CDR3 DNA: TGTGCCAGCAGCCAAGTAAACAGGGTGGGCGAGCAGTACTTC
CDR3 protein: CASSQVNRVGEQYF